This T cell receptor (beta chain) originates from a study of blood T cells in healthy people across ages. Study-level findings and limits: Strong correlation existed between TCR beta diversity and naive T cell percentage.

As for this clonotype: Its antigen remains unknown.

It was with a sample-barcoded 5' primer and a J-beta primer mix that a second PCR of roughly 6 to 11 cycles was run. MiXCR, run by TCRdb on the 5' RACE reads, gives a single entry per CDR3 protein. Of hundreds of thousands of distinct CDR3 sequences listed, roughly 30% are singletons. Trimming cost V 1 base and J 4 bases, with 10 bases left between them. This CDR3 is built from 15 residues. Germline-derived CDR1 and CDR2 are MGHRA and YSYEKL. Sequencing was done on a sample of blood. This TCR came from a woman aged 80 or over in good health. V is TRBV4-1 and J is TRBJ2-2; weak D call: TRBD1 (6 bases). In DNA, the CDR3 is TGCGCCAGCAGCCAAGGGGACATAGGCACCGGGGAGCTGTTTTTT. Translation: CASSQGDIGTGELFF.